This is a list of T cell receptor beta chains from one sample in a study of blood T cell repertoires in COVID-19. Sequenced by immunoSEQ multiplex PCR; TCRdb stores in-frame clones only, minus some. Of about 230,000 clones listed, around 80% are singletons. Sequencing was performed on peripheral blood. The receptors originated from a middle-aged man with acute or convalescent COVID-19. CDR3s leave out the opening cysteine and the closing phenylalanine or tryptophan.

TRBJ2-1 TRBV29-1 SGDRGSNEQF
TRBJ1-1 TRBV2 ASSEGQDRVAF
TRBJ1-1 TRBV27 ASSPWGGEAF
TRBJ1-2 TRBV5-6 ASSLGQGATGYT
TRBJ1-1 TRBV5-5 ASRRMTGDTEAF
TRBJ2-7 TRBV5-8 ASSSSDRGSYEQY
TRBJ2-7 TRBV5-4 ASSVGLAGGYEQY
TRBJ1-5 TRBV15 ATSRDVDRANQPQH
TRBJ1-1 TRBV27 ASRERGLNTEAF
TRBJ1-1 TRBV6-1 ASSEQGSLGTEAF
TRBJ2-1 TRBV9 ASSVITSWHEQF
TRBJ1-3 TRBV6-5 ASRSPGGNTIY
TRBJ1-1 TRBV30 AWTGQGDTEAF
TRBJ2-5 TRBV2 ASIQGDQETQY
TRBJ2-4 TRBV15 ATSRVGQTLAKNIQY
TRBJ2-4 TRBV20-1 SADRGDIQY
TRBJ1-4 TRBV2 ASSEQGLGDEKLF
TRBJ1-2 TRBV5-6 ASSLDRGGLSGYT
TRBJ1-5 TRBV18 ASSPFQTDSRKPQH
TRBJ2-6 TRBV3-1/TRBV3-2 ASSQDMSGANVLT
TRBJ1-5 TRBV7-2 ASSTRGLPSH
TRBJ1-6 TRBV30 AWSEGLPRDSPLH
TRBJ2-1 TRBV4-1 ASSQESLPGEHHPSYNEQF
TRBJ2-5 TRBV29-1 SVEYGETQY
TRBJ1-5 TRBV23-1 ASSHLQGGHRNQPQH
TRBJ2-3 TRBV9 ASSVGGHTDTQY
TRBJ1-1 TRBV6-5 ASSMTQNTEAF
TRBJ1-2 TRBV12-3/TRBV12-4 ASSLLRSYGYT
TRBJ1-1 TRBV4-2 ASSQTGGRDEAF
TRBJ2-7 TRBV25-1 ASRDRYTYEQY
TRBJ1-3 TRBV18 ASSPLRDTSSGNTIY
TRBJ1-2 TRBV30 AWTGRDRLIGYT
TRBJ1-1 TRBV5-1 ASSPQTGNTEAF
TRBJ2-1 TRBV7-3 ASSLRGLAGANEQF